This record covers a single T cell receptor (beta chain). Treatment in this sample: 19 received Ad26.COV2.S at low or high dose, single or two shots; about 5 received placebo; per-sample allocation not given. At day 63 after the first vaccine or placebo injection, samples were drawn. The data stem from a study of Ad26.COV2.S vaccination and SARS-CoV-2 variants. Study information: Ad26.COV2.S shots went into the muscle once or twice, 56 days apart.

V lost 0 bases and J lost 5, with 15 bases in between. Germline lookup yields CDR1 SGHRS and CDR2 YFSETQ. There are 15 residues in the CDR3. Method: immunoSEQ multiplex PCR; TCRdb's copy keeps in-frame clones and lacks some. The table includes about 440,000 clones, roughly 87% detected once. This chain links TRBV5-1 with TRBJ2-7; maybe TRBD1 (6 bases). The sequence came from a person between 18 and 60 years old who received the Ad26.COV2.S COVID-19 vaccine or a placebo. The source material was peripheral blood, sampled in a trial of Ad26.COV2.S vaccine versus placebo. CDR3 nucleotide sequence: TGCGCCAGCAGCTTGGAGGGGGTACGTAACGACGAGCAGTACTTC. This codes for CASSLEGVRNDEQYF.